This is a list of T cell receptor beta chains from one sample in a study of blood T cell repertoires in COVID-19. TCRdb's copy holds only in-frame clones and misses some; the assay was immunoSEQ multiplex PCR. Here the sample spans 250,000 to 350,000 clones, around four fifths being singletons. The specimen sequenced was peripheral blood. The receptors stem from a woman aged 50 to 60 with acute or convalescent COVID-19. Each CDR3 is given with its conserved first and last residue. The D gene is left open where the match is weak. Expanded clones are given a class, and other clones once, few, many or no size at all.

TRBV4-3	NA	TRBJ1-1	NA	CASSQEWVGGNTEAFF	TGCGCCAGCAGCCAAGAATGGGTAGGGGGGAACACTGAAGCTTTCTTT
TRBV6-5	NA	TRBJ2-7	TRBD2	CASSGGVTYEQYF	TGTGCCAGCTCGGGGGGGGTGACCTACGAGCAGTACTTC
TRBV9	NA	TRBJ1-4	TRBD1	CASSVGTGKEKLFF	TGTGCCAGCAGCGTAGGGACAGGGAAAGAAAAACTGTTTTTT
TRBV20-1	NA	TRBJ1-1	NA	CSASTNMNTEAFF	TGCAGTGCTAGTACAAATATGAACACTGAAGCTTTCTTT
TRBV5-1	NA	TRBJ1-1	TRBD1	CASSRTGVVNTEAFF	TGCGCCAGCAGCCGCACAGGGGTCGTGAACACTGAAGCTTTCTTT
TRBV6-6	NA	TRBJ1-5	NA	CASSYDREPNQPQHF	TGTGCCAGCAGTTACGACCGGGAGCCTAATCAGCCCCAGCATTTT
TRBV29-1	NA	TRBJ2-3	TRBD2	CSVEGTSGISTDTQYF	TGCAGCGTTGAAGGGACTAGCGGTATTAGCACAGATACGCAGTATTTT
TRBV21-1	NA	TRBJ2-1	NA	CASSRLGLAANSSYNEQFF	TGTGCCAGCAGCCGCCTGGGACTAGCGGCAAATAGCTCCTACAATGAGCAGTTCTTC
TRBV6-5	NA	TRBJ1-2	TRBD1	CASSYGDRPGYTF	TGTGCCAGCAGTTACGGGGACAGGCCTGGCTACACCTTC
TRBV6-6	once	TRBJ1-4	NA	CASSSWQVREKLFF	TGTGCCAGCAGTTCATGGCAGGTCCGAGAAAAACTGTTTTTT
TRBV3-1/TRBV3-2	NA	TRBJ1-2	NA	CASSLAGLGYGYTF	TGTGCCAGCAGCCTAGCAGGGTTAGGCTATGGCTACACCTTC
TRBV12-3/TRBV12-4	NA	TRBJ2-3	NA	CASSSDSRDTQYF	TGTGCCAGCAGTTCGGACAGTCGGGATACGCAGTATTTT
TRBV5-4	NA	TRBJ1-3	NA	CASSTDSSGNTIYF	TGTGCCAGCAGCACGGACAGCTCTGGAAACACCATATATTTT
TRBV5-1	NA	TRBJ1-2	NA	CASSFGGDGYTF	TGCGCCAGCAGCTTCGGAGGGGACGGCTACACCTTC
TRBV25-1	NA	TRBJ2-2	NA	CASRQDPGDTGELFF	TGTGCCAGCAGACAGGACCCAGGGGACACCGGGGAGCTGTTTTTT
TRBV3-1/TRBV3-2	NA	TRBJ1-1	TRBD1	CASSPGQRKAFF	TGTGCCAGCAGCCCGGGACAGAGAAAAGCTTTCTTT
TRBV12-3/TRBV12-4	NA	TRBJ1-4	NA	CASKRTANEKLFF	TGTGCCAGCAAGAGGACAGCGAATGAAAAACTGTTTTTT
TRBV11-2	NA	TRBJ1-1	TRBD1	CASSRQGSTEAFF	TGTGCCAGCAGCCGACAGGGGAGCACTGAAGCTTTCTTT
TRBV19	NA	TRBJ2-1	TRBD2	CASIGVGLAGGPVAYNEQFF	TGTGCCAGTATCGGAGTTGGGCTAGCGGGAGGGCCAGTCGCCTACAATGAGCAGTTCTTC
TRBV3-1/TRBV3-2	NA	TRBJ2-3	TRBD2	CASSPREGTDTQYF	TGTGCCAGCAGCCCCCGGGAGGGAACAGATACGCAGTATTTT
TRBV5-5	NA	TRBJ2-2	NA	CASSLGYIDTGELFF	TGTGCCAGCAGCTTGGGTTATATAGACACCGGGGAGCTGTTTTTT
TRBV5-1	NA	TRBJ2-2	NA	CASSPGGPTGELFF	TGCGCCAGCAGCCCCGGCGGCCCCACCGGGGAGCTGTTTTTT
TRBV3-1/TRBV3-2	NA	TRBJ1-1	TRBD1	CASRRQGGRGAFF	TGTGCCAGCAGGAGACAGGGGGGTCGTGGGGCTTTCTTT
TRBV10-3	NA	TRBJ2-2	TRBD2	CAIGLAGDTGELFF	TGTGCCATCGGACTAGCGGGAGACACCGGGGAGCTGTTTTTT
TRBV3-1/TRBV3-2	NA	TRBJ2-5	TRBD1	CASSLGQGETQYF	TGTGCCAGCAGCCTCGGACAGGGAGAGACCCAGTACTTC
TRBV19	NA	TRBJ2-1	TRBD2	CASSRRGTHGLAGANEQFF	TGTGCCAGTAGTAGGAGGGGGACCCACGGACTAGCGGGAGCGAATGAGCAGTTCTTC
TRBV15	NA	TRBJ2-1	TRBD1	CATSMYGTGGINEQFF	TGTGCCACCAGCATGTACGGGACAGGGGGGATAAATGAGCAGTTCTTC
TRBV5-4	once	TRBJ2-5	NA	CASSLAGGYQETQYF	TGTGCCAGCAGCTTGGCGGGCGGGTACCAAGAGACCCAGTACTTC
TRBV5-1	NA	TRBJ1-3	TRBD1	CASSLGQGLISGNTIYF	TGCGCCAGCAGCTTGGGACAGGGCTTGATCTCTGGAAACACCATATATTTT
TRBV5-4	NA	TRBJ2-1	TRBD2	CASSLVRLAGAAYNEQFF	TGTGCCAGCAGCTTGGTACGACTAGCGGGGGCCGCCTACAATGAGCAGTTCTTC
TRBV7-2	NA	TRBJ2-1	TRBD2	CASSLGRDRGGPFF	TGTGCCAGCAGCTTAGGGCGGGACCGGGGGGGCCCGTTCTTC
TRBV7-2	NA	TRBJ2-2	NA	CASSLTGNTGELFF	TGTGCCAGCAGCCTGACAGGGAACACCGGGGAGCTGTTTTTT